This T cell receptor (beta chain) was sequenced during a study of shared clonotypes between healthy human individuals. About the research overall: Donors were a couple of women and three men aged 18 to 49. Regarding the study as a whole: Naive subsets generally exceeded memory subsets in estimated richness.

With regard to this clone: Its target is not known.

For every subset, genomic DNA was evenly distributed across several immunoSEQ plates. As processed by the authors: ImmunoSEQ junction-only sequences lacked quality scores, so their filtering differed. Sequenced by immunoSEQ multiplex PCR; TCRdb stores in-frame clones only, minus some. The DNA gave D and trimming, while V, J and clone size come from that table. Of 1,100,000 or so clones listed, 70% to 80% were seen once; the top ten hold about 0.52%. The V gene end was trimmed by 5 bases and the J gene end by 5 bases; junction bases not matched to a gene: 13. Looked up from germline, CDR1 is SGHAT and CDR2 is FQNNGV. This CDR3 has 17 residues.

Sequenced sample: memory CD4+ T cells from PBMCs. The subset here: CD45RA-negative fraction. The origin of this receptor is a man between 18 and 35 years old in good health. Some clones in this sample may be carry-over from other donors' samples. The chain employs TRBV11-2 and TRBJ2-1; TRBD2 matches at 9 bases. The CDR3 sequence: CASSPRALAGWHNEQFF. The CDR3 bases are TGTGCCAGCAGCCCTAGGGCCCTAGCGGGGTGGCACAATGAGCAGTTCTTC.